These 13 T cell receptor beta chains share one sample of origin, sequenced in a study of T cell responses to AZD1222 COVID-19 vaccine. Assay used: immunoSEQ multiplex PCR; TCRdb lists only in-frame clones, some missing. There are roughly 120,000 clones in the sample; 88% occur only once, and around 9.6% lies in the top ten. The starting material was peripheral blood, obtained on day 0 of AZD1222 vaccination. The source of these receptors is an adult in good health.

This chain connects TRBV19 to TRBJ2-1; 10 bases line up with TRBD1. Germline V gene lookup returns CDR1 LNHDA and CDR2 SQIVND (reference sequence). The V gene end was trimmed by 9 bases and the J gene end by 4 bases; junction bases not matched to a gene: 6. The CDR3 runs to 14 residues. The CDR3 region has the DNA TGTGCCAGCCGAGGACAGGGGGGATACAATGAGCAGTTCTTC. Its protein product is CASRGQGGYNEQFF.

The chain has TRBV6-2 or TRBV6-3 and TRBJ1-2; unclear D gene. V shed 2 bases and J shed 2 bases, with 6 bases lying between them. The CDR3 has 13 amino acids. Germline V gives CDR1 MNHEY, CDR2 SVGEGT. CDR3 bases: TGTGCCAGCAGTTACGCAGGCAACTATGGCTACACCTTC. As protein: CASSYAGNYGYTF.

The chain uses TRBV28 and TRBJ2-1; D remains ambiguous. Germline CDR1 and CDR2: MDHEN and SYDVKM. This CDR3 has 12 residues. The germline V and J ends were trimmed by 0 bases and 7 bases, with 4 bases remaining between them. CDR3 protein: CASSLWGNEQFF. CDR3 sequence (DNA): TGTGCCAGCAGTTTATGGGGGAATGAGCAGTTCTTC.

The genes are TRBV7-8 and TRBJ1-1, with D perhaps TRBD1 (5 bases). V was clipped by 0 bases and J by 4 bases, with 15 bases between them. The CDR3 runs to 16 residues. Germline CDR1 is SGHVS and CDR2 is FQNEAQ. The CDR3 region is CASSLALPGHLTEAFF. In DNA, the CDR3 is TGTGCCAGCAGCTTAGCCCTCCCCGGACACCTCACTGAAGCTTTCTTT.

The rearrangement uses TRBV27 and TRBJ1-5, with D possibly being TRBD1 (5 bases). Trimming stripped 0 bases from V and 6 bases from J, with 9 bases between. The CDR3 is 14 amino acids. Germline V gene data show CDR1 as MNHEY and CDR2 as SMNVEV (reference sequence). CDR3 sequence: CASSLSMGGQPQHF. In nucleotides, the CDR3 is TGTGCCAGCAGTTTATCGATGGGGGGTCAGCCCCAGCATTTT.

CDR3 nucleotides: TGTGCCAGCAGCTTAGGCGCGGGCTCAACCTACGAGCAGTACTTC. This translates into CASSLGAGSTYEQYF. The J gene is TRBJ2-7, the V gene TRBV13; the D gene is possibly TRBD2 (5 bases). V shed 0 bases and J shed 2 bases, with 11 bases lying between them. CDR1 PRHDT and CDR2 FYEKMQ come from the germline V gene (reference sequence). The CDR3 consists of 15 residues.

CDR3 in amino acids: CASSLAPGLAGDGELFF. As DNA, the CDR3 is TGTGCCAGCAGCTTAGCTCCGGGACTAGCGGGAGACGGGGAGCTGTTTTTT. The gene calls are TRBV11-2 and TRBJ2-2, with TRBD2 matching 14 bases. Germline CDR1 is SGHAT and CDR2 is FQNNGV. This CDR3 is 17 amino acids long. V shed 1 base, J shed 7 bases, and the junction held 5 bases outside the gene matches.

This clone was seen once. The genes are TRBV19 and TRBJ1-2; D is ambiguous. Germline V gene sequence: CDR1 LNHDA, CDR2 SQIVND (reference sequence). V was shortened by 4 bases and J by 4 bases, with 31 bases between the two germline ends. The CDR3 is made up of 20 amino acids. The DNA for the CDR3 is TGTGCCAGTAGTAGGGCAGAGCCCTCTTACCGACAAGCATTAGGCTATGGCTACACCTTC. Protein: CASSRAEPSYRQALGYGYTF.

This rearrangement joins TRBV7-3 to TRBJ2-2; D is unresolved. Germline-derived CDR1 and CDR2 are SGHTA and FQGTGA. V was clipped by 4 bases and J by 1 base, with 13 bases between them. This CDR3 is built from 16 residues. This CDR3 is CASSYRASLNTGELFF. CDR3 DNA sequence: TGTGCCAGCAGCTACCGGGCGAGCCTGAACACCGGGGAGCTGTTTTTT.

This rearrangement joins TRBV24-1 to TRBJ2-1; TRBD2 agrees at 7 bases. Germline-derived CDR1 and CDR2 are KGHDR and SFDVKD. J gave up 5 bases and V 2 bases, and 11 bases lay outside the gene matches. This CDR3 is built from 17 residues. The DNA of the CDR3 is TGTGCCACCAGTGATTGGGGGAGGGAGGCTAGCCACAATGAGCAGTTCTTC. It translates to CATSDWGREASHNEQFF.

The V and J genes are TRBV11-2 and TRBJ1-2; 7 bases line up with TRBD1. Losses at the gene ends were 2 bases for V and 2 bases for J; bases not matched to a gene: 14. This CDR3 spans 18 amino acids. Germline assignment: CDR1 SGHAT and CDR2 FQNNGV. The CDR3 nucleotides are TGTGCCAGCAGCTTATCCTCTATTGCTGACAGGGACAACTATGGCTACACCTTC. The encoded protein is CASSLSSIADRDNYGYTF. The full variable domain, completed using reference TRBV11-2 and TRBJ1-2, is EAGVAQSPRYKIIEKRQSVAFWCNPISGHATLYWYQQILGQGPKLLIQFQNNGVVDDSQLPKDRFSAERLKGVDSTLKIQPAKLEDSAVYLCASSLSSIADRDNYGYTFGSGTRLTVV.

The chain couples TRBV28 to TRBJ1-5; possibly TRBD1 for D (6 bases). V gave up 7 bases and J gave up 0 bases, with 22 bases separating them. CDR3 length: 18 amino acids. Germline CDR1 and CDR2: MDHEN and SYDVKM. The CDR3 is CASTIFPPRGYSNQPQHF. CDR3 in DNA: TGTGCCAGCACTATTTTCCCTCCCAGGGGTTATAGCAATCAGCCCCAGCATTTT.

The chain couples TRBV19 to TRBJ2-5, with D possibly TRBD1 on 5 matching bases. CDR1 and CDR2 (germline): LNHDA, SQIVND (reference sequence). V dropped 5 bases and J dropped 4 bases, with 20 bases sitting between them. This CDR3 is 16 amino acids long. CDR3 residues: CASSSNGAGLRETQYF. CDR3 nucleotide sequence: TGTGCCAGTAGTTCTAACGGAGCAGGGCTTCGAGAGACCCAGTACTTC.